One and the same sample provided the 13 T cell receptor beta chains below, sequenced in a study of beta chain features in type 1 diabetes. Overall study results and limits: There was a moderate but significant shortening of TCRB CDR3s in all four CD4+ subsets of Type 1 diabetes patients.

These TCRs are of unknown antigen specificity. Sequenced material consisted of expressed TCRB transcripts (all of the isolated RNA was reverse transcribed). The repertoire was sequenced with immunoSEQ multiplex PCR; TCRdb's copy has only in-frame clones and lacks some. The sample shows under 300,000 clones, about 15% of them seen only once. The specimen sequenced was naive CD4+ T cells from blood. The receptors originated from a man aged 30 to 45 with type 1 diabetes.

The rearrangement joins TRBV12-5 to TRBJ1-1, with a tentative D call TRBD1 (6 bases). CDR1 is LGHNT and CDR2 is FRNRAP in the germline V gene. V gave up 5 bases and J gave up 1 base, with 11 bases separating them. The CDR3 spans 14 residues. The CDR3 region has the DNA TGTGCTAGTGGTAGCGGACAGCCGAACACTGAAGCTTTCTTT. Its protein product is CASGSGQPNTEAFF. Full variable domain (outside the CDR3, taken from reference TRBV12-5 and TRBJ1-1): DARVTQTPRHKVTEMGQEVTMRCQPILGHNTVFWYRQTMMQGLELLAYFRNRAPLDDSGMPKDRFSAEMPDATLATLKIQPSEPRDSAVYFCASGSGQPNTEAFFGQGTRLTVV.

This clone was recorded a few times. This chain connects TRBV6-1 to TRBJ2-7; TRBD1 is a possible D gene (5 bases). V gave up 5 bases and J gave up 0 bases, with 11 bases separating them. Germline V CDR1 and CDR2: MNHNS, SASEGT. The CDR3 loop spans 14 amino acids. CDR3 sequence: CASSQGGSSYEQYF. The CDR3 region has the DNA TGTGCCAGCAGTCAGGGCGGCAGCTCCTACGAGCAGTACTTC.

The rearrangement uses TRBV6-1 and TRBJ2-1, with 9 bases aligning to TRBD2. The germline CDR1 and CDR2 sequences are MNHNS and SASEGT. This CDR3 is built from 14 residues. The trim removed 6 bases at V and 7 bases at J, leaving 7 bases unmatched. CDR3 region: CASRAGGTVNEQFF. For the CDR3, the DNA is TGTGCCAGCAGAGCGGGGGGTACCGTAAATGAGCAGTTCTTC.

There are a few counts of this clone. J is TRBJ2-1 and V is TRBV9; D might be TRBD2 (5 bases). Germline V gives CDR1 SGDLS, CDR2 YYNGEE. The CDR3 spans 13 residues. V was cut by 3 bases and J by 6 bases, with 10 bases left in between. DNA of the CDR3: TGTGCCAGCAGCGGGACTCTTGGCAATGAGCAGTTCTTC. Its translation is CASSGTLGNEQFF.

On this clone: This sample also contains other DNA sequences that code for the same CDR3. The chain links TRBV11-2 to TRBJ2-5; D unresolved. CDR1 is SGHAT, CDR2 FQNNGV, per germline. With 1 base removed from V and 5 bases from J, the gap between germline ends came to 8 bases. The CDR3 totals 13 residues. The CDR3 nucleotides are TGTGCCAGCAGCTTAGCGGGTTACGAGACCCAGTACTTC. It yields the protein CASSLAGYETQYF.

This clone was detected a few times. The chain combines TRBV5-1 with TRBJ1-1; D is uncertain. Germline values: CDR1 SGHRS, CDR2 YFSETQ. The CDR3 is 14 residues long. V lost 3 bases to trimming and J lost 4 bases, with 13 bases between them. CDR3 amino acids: CASSSGGGITEAFF. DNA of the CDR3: TGCGCCAGCAGCTCCGGTGGAGGGATCACTGAAGCTTTCTTT. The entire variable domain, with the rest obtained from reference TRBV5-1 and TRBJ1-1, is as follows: KAGVTQTPRYLIKTRGQQVTLSCSPISGHRSVSWYQQTPGQGLQFLFEYFSETQRNKGNFPGRFSGRQFSNSRSEMNVSTLELGDSALYLCASSSGGGITEAFFGQGTRLTVV.

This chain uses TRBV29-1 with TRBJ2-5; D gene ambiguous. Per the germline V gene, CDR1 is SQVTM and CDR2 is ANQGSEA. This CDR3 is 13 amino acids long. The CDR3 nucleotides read TGCAGTGCACGACCGCGGCTCCAAGAGACCCAGTACTTC. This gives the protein CSARPRLQETQYF.

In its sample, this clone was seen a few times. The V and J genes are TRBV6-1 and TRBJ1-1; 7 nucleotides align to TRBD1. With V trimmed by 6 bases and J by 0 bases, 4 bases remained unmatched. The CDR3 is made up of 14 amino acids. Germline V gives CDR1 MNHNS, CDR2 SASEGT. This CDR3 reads CASREGQLNTEAFF. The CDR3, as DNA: TGTGCCAGCAGGGAGGGACAGTTGAACACTGAAGCTTTCTTT.

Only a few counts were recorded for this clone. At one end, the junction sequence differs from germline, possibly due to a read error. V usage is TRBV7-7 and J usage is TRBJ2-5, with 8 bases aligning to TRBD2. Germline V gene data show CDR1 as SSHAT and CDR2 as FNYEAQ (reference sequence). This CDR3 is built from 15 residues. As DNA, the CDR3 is TGTGCTAGCATCAGCTTAGCGGGGTACGGAGAGACCCAGTACTTC. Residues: CASISLAGYGETQYF.

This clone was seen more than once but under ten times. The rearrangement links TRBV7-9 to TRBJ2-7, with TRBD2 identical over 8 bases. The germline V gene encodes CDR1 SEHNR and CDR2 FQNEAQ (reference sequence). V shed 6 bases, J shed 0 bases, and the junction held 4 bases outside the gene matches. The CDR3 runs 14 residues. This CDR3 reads CASSLSGNSYEQYF. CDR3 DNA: TGTGCCAGCAGTCTTAGCGGGAACTCCTACGAGCAGTACTTC.

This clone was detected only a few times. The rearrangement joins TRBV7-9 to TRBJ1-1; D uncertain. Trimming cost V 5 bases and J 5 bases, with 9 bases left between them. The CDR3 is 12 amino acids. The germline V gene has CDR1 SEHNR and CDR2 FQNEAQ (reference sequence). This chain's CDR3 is CASSPRETEAFF. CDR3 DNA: TGTGCCAGCAGCCCAAGAGAGACTGAAGCTTTCTTT.

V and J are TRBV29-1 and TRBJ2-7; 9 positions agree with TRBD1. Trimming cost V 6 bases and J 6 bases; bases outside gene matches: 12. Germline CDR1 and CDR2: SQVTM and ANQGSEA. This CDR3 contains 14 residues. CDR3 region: CSVGPRDRVIEQYF. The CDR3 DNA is TGCAGCGTGGGCCCCCGGGACAGGGTTATCGAGCAGTACTTC.

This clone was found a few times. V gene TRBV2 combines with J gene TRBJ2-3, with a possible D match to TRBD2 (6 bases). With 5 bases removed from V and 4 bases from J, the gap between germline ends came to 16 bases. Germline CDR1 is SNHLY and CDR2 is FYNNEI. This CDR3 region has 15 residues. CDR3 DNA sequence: TGTGCCAGCAGTCTCACGGACTGGGGGGCAGATACGCAGTATTTT. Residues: CASSLTDWGADTQYF.